This T cell receptor beta chain was profiled in a study of OX40 agonist ivuxolimab in advanced cancers. Regarding the study as a whole: The antigen specificity of the peripheral T cells (those that were expanded) was not determined. Clonal expansion by week 6 occurred in CD4+ and CD8+ blood T cells (at 0.1 to 3.0 mg/kg).

Concerning this clone itself: Its matching antigen is unknown.

TCRdb's table, derived via immunoSEQ multiplex PCR, lists solely in-frame clones and lacks some. Of about 69,000 clones in the sample, 75% to 95% are singletons; the top ten hold under 7.5%. Exclusion of a patient followed from autoimmune disease history or systemic immunosuppression. V was clipped by 4 bases and J by 1 base; unmatched bases: 9. From germline, CDR1 is SGHNT and CDR2 YYREEE (reference sequence). CDR3 length: 18 residues. The chain is built from TRBV5-4 and TRBJ2-5, with 14 bases aligning to TRBD2. Specimen: CD4+ or CD8+ T cells sorted from blood, collected in a trial of the OX40 agonist ivuxolimab. The sequence derives from an adult with an advanced solid tumor such as melanoma, head and neck, liver or kidney cancer. This CDR3 is CASSPGLAGGQGQETQYF. DNA for the CDR3: TGTGCCAGCAGCCCAGGACTAGCGGGGGGCCAGGGCCAAGAGACCCAGTACTTC.